The 16 T cell receptor beta chains in this list originate from one sample, sequenced in a study of cytomegalovirus exposure and HLA in healthy donors. Both 60 Vbeta primers and 13 Jbeta primers went into the PCR. This table comes from immunoSEQ multiplex PCR, and its TCRdb copy is limited to in-frame clones, with some not included. The sample consists of over 150,000 clones, roughly 80% of them appearing once. Sequencing used PBMCs. The receptor set was obtained from a man aged 30-40 years in good health and CMV-seronegative.

The CDR3 spells CASSWTENYGYTF. The CDR3 nucleotides read TGCGCCAGCAGCTGGACAGAAAACTATGGCTACACCTTC. The chain recombines TRBV5-1 with TRBJ1-2, with TRBD1 as a possible D gene (6 bases). CDR3 length: 13 residues. Germline CDR1 and CDR2: SGHRS and YFSETQ. V was trimmed by 3 bases and J by 2 bases, leaving 8 bases between them.

The chain uses TRBV16 and TRBJ1-1; D perhaps matches TRBD1 (5 bases). CDR1 KGHSY and CDR2 FQNENV come from the germline V gene. The V gene lost 4 bases and the J gene lost 1 base, with 10 bases spanning the gap. This CDR3 comprises 14 residues. The CDR3 is CASSPRDRNTEAFF. CDR3 nucleotide sequence: TGTGCCAGCAGCCCGAGAGACAGGAACACTGAAGCTTTCTTT. The entire variable domain, with the rest obtained from reference TRBV16 and TRBJ1-1, is as follows: GEEVAQTPKHLVRGEGQKAKLYCAPIKGHSYVFWYQQVLKNEFKFLISFQNENVFDETGMPKERFSAKCLPNSPCSLEIQATKLEDSAVYFCASSPRDRNTEAFFGQGTRLTVV.

This rearrangement joins TRBV5-1 to TRBJ2-1; tentatively, D is TRBD1 (5 bases). The V gene's germline CDR1 is SGHRS and CDR2 YFSETQ. Trimming pared 3 bases from V and 4 bases from J, leaving 14 bases between. The CDR3 has 15 amino acids. The CDR3 region is CASSSFQGGYNEQFF. The CDR3 DNA reads TGCGCCAGCAGCTCCTTTCAGGGCGGTTACAATGAGCAGTTCTTC.

The chain links TRBV30 to TRBJ1-2, with D perhaps matching TRBD1 (6 bases). Germline V gene sequence: CDR1 GTSNPN, CDR2 SVGIG (reference sequence). The germline V and J ends were trimmed by 0 bases and 5 bases, with 13 bases remaining between them. The CDR3 is 14 amino acids. CDR3 DNA: TGTGCCTGGAGTGTAGGGGCAGGGGCTTATGGCTACACCTTC. Protein sequence: CAWSVGAGAYGYTF.

This rearrangement joins TRBV2 to TRBJ1-5; the match to TRBD1 covers 9 bases. CDR1 is SNHLY, CDR2 FYNNEI, per germline. J lost 6 bases, V lost 4 bases, and 7 bases had no gene match. The CDR3 is made up of 15 amino acids. The CDR3 spells CASSGDRVDSQPQHF. CDR3 DNA: TGTGCCAGCAGTGGGGACAGGGTAGATTCTCAGCCCCAGCATTTT.

The chain carries TRBV7-6 and TRBJ2-3, with D perhaps TRBD1 (5 bases). This CDR3 has 13 amino acids. The V and J ends lost 5 bases and 2 bases respectively, with 8 bases between them. The V gene's germline CDR1 is SGHVS and CDR2 FNYEAQ. The CDR3 nucleotides read TGTGCCAGCAGCATGGACAACACAGATACGCAGTATTTT. Its protein is CASSMDNTDTQYF.

The rearrangement joins TRBV6-1 to TRBJ2-1, with 10 bases aligning to TRBD2. The CDR3 spans 16 residues. Per germline, CDR1 MNHNS and CDR2 SASEGT. The trim removed 1 base at V and 9 bases at J, leaving 9 bases unmatched. The CDR3 loop is CASSEGLAGEGIEQFF. The CDR3 DNA reads TGTGCCAGCAGTGAAGGTCTAGCGGGAGAGGGGATTGAGCAGTTCTTC.

This clone was recorded a few times. The gene calls are TRBV6-1 and TRBJ2-7; possible D gene TRBD1, 5 bases. The germline V and J ends were trimmed by 1 base and 2 bases, with 12 bases remaining between them. CDR3 length: 15 amino acids. Germline V lookup: CDR1 MNHNS, CDR2 SASEGT. The CDR3 here is CASSEGQGSAYEQYF. The CDR3, as DNA: TGTGCCAGCAGTGAAGGGCAGGGCTCGGCCTACGAGCAGTACTTC.

This chain uses TRBV5-6 with TRBJ1-2, with D perhaps TRBD1 (5 bases). Germline V lookup: CDR1 SGHDT, CDR2 YYEEEE. This CDR3 is built from 12 residues. The ends were cut back, 3 bases at V and 3 bases at J, with 6 bases in the middle. The CDR3 nucleotides read TGTGCCAGCAGCTCGACAGACTATGGCTACACCTTC. This codes for CASSSTDYGYTF.

The rearrangement links TRBV6-6 to TRBJ2-7; a possible D gene is TRBD2 (7 bases). Germline-derived CDR1 and CDR2 are MNHNY and SVGAGI (reference sequence). The ends were cut back, 2 bases at V and 2 bases at J, with 13 bases in the middle. The CDR3 is 15 amino acids. The CDR3 DNA reads TGTGCCAGCAGTTACGTTGCGGGGGCCGCCTACGAGCAGTACTTC. This sequence encodes CASSYVAGAAYEQYF.

This chain links TRBV19 with TRBJ1-1; 11 positions agree with TRBD1. From germline, CDR1 is LNHDA and CDR2 SQIVND (reference sequence). The CDR3 is 15 residues long. V shed 5 bases, J shed 5 bases, and the junction held 7 bases outside the gene matches. The CDR3 spells CASSPDRGRRTEAFF. The CDR3 DNA reads TGTGCCAGTAGTCCGGACAGGGGGCGTCGAACTGAAGCTTTCTTT.

The chain uses TRBV6-5 and TRBJ2-2; unclear D gene. V was cut by 6 bases and J by 6 bases, with 8 bases left in between. Germline values: CDR1 MNHEY, CDR2 SVGAGI. This CDR3 is built from 12 residues. The CDR3 region is CASSGDPGELFF. CDR3 DNA sequence: TGTGCCAGCAGCGGAGACCCCGGGGAGCTGTTTTTT.

This clone was counted only a few times. The CDR3 nucleotides read TGCGCCAGCAGCCGCCTCCCCTCGGGGAAAGAGACCCAGTACTTC. This encodes CASSRLPSGKETQYF. The chain recombines TRBV4-1 with TRBJ2-5; TRBD2 is a possible D gene (5 bases). The CDR3 covers 15 residues. Germline CDR1 reads MGHRA; CDR2 reads YSYEKL. Trimming removed 4 bases at V and 3 bases at J, with 15 bases between.

V is TRBV27 and J is TRBJ2-7; D uncertain. CDR1 is MNHEY, CDR2 SMNVEV, per germline (reference sequence). The V and J ends lost 6 bases and 5 bases respectively, with 17 bases between them. The CDR3 runs 14 residues. DNA of the CDR3: TGTGCCAGCAGGGGCTGGATGGCAGAACACGAGCAGTACTTC. It specifies CASRGWMAEHEQYF.

The chain is built from TRBV6-6 and TRBJ2-7, with D possibly being TRBD1 (6 bases). This CDR3 is built from 14 residues. Germline CDR1 MNHNY, CDR2 SVGAGI (reference sequence). Trimming left V 5 bases short and J 2 bases short, with 13 bases between. CDR3 residues: CASSGTIMTYEQYF. DNA of the CDR3: TGTGCCAGCAGTGGGACAATTATGACCTACGAGCAGTACTTC.

The chain uses TRBV27 and TRBJ1-2, with D possibly TRBD1 on 5 matching bases. Germline CDR1 and CDR2: MNHEY and SMNVEV (reference sequence). The V gene lost 2 bases and the J gene lost 5 bases, with 12 bases spanning the gap. This CDR3 comprises 14 residues. This CDR3 reads CASSLKGQGYGYTF. The CDR3 bases are TGTGCCAGCAGTTTAAAGGGGCAAGGATATGGCTACACCTTC.